This TCR beta chain was sequenced in a study of cytomegalovirus exposure and HLA in healthy donors. Study results and limitations: A previous analysis found most TCR beta V segments productive roughly 90% or roughly 30% of the time. Cytomegalovirus-associated status was assigned to 150 to 200 TCR beta chains. Later on, an analysis found that several of the most significant clusters appeared to be linked to common viral pathogens, which included parvovirus B19.

In germline, CDR1 is LGHNA, CDR2 YNFKEQ. This CDR3 is built from 15 residues. V shed 0 bases and J shed 2 bases, with 9 bases lying between them. A multiplex PCR was run with 60 Vbeta primers and 13 Jbeta primers. Some clones are missing from TCRdb's copy, which holds only in-frame ones; the method was immunoSEQ multiplex PCR. This table holds over 90,000 clones, nearly 70% found once. As for this clone: The antigen is unknown.

Sequences were obtained from PBMCs. The chain couples TRBV4-2 to TRBJ2-3; D is undetermined. This TCR came from a woman between 50 and 59 years old in good health and CMV-seropositive. The DNA for the CDR3 is TGTGCCAGCAGCCAAGATTATCGGGTCACAGATACGCAGTATTTT. Encoded protein: CASSQDYRVTDTQYF.